The 18 T cell receptor beta chains below come from one sample, sequenced in a study of tumor T cells in aggressive B-cell lymphoma. Profiling relied on immunoSEQ multiplex PCR, and the TCRdb table lists in-frame clones only, not all of them. The sample records about 11,000 clones, 70% to 90% being singletons. Material for sequencing was tumor tissue. Every receptor here comes from an adult with diffuse large B cell lymphoma.

The chain carries TRBV7-6 and TRBJ2-5, with 7 bases identical to TRBD2. The germline gives CDR1 SGHVS, CDR2 FNYEAQ. CDR3 length: 13 residues. V trimming: 0 bases; J trimming: 5 bases; junction bases outside the gene matches: 0. CDR3 in amino acids: CASSLAGGETQYF. The CDR3 DNA reads TGTGCCAGCAGCTTAGCGGGGGGGGAGACCCAGTACTTC.

CDR3 protein: CASSLSPALESINTEAFF. CDR3 nucleotide sequence: TGTGCCAGCAGCTTAAGTCCTGCCCTAGAATCAATTAACACTGAAGCTTTCTTT. The gene calls are TRBV7-6 and TRBJ1-1; the D is unclear. This CDR3 is 18 amino acids long. Germline CDR1 and CDR2: SGHVS and FNYEAQ. The V and J ends lost 2 bases and 2 bases respectively, with 21 bases between them.

This clone was observed once. The rearrangement links TRBV7-9 to TRBJ2-1, with D possibly being TRBD2 (5 bases). V lost 5 bases to trimming and J lost 2 bases, with 10 bases between them. Germline assignment: CDR1 SEHNR and CDR2 FQNEAQ (reference sequence). This CDR3 has 14 residues. The CDR3 protein is CASSRDGTYNEQFF. CDR3 in DNA: TGTGCCAGCAGCAGAGACGGGACCTACAATGAGCAGTTCTTC.

The chain couples TRBV19 to TRBJ1-1; D unclear. This CDR3 is 13 amino acids long. V gave up 5 bases and J gave up 5 bases, with 12 bases separating them. Germline CDR1 is LNHDA and CDR2 is SQIVND (reference sequence). The DNA of the CDR3 is TGTGCCAGTAGTGTCACTATGATGACTGAAGCTTTCTTT. Its translation is CASSVTMMTEAFF.

The gene calls are TRBV30 and TRBJ2-2; 11 bases match TRBD2. CDR3 length equals 14 residues. Looked up from germline, CDR1 is GTSNPN and CDR2 is SVGIG (reference sequence). Trimming cost V 5 bases and J 6 bases; bases outside gene matches: 5. CDR3 region: CAWLAGGPAGELFF. As DNA, the CDR3 is TGTGCCTGGTTAGCGGGAGGGCCGGCCGGGGAGCTGTTTTTT.

The V call is TRBV5-5, the J call TRBJ2-7; no clear D. Germline-derived CDR1 and CDR2 are SGHKS and YYEKEE (reference sequence). The CDR3 extends over 11 amino acids. The ends were cut back, 1 base at V and 6 bases at J, with 5 bases in the middle. CDR3 coding DNA: TGTGCCAGCAGCTTGACGGGCGAGCAGTACTTC. This codes for CASSLTGEQYF.

The gene calls are TRBV6-5 and TRBJ1-3; weak D call: TRBD1 (5 bases). V was trimmed by 0 bases and J by 10 bases, leaving 13 bases between them. Germline CDR1 MNHEY, CDR2 SVGAGI. The CDR3 has 14 amino acids. CDR3 sequence (DNA): TGTGCCAGCAGTTACTCGTCTGGGGGAGGGACCATATATTTT. Amino acids: CASSYSSGGGTIYF.

The V call is TRBV30, the J call TRBJ2-2; D may be TRBD2 (5 bases). Germline CDR1 GTSNPN, CDR2 SVGIG (reference sequence). This CDR3 region has 12 residues. Trimming shortened V by 4 bases and J by 7 bases, and 10 bases separated the two germline ends. CDR3: CAWNPGNGELFF. The CDR3 nucleotides are TGTGCCTGGAACCCCGGGAACGGGGAGCTGTTTTTT.

This rearrangement joins TRBV27 to TRBJ2-1; tentatively, D is TRBD1 (6 bases). Between the trimmed V and J ends, which lost 7 bases and 9 bases, there was a span of 16 bases. The germline V gene encodes CDR1 MNHEY and CDR2 SMNVEV (reference sequence). This CDR3 spans 13 amino acids. CDR3 sequence (DNA): TGTGCCAGCACCGGCCCGACAGGTCGTGAGCAGTTCTTC. Protein product: CASTGPTGREQFF.

The chain has TRBV9 and TRBJ2-3; possibly TRBD2 for D (6 bases). The CDR3 consists of 13 residues. V was shortened by 1 base and J by 7 bases, with 10 bases between the two germline ends. Germline-derived CDR1 and CDR2 are SGDLS and YYNGEE. CDR3: CASSVTSLNTQYF. Written as DNA, the CDR3 is TGTGCCAGCAGCGTAACTAGCTTGAATACGCAGTATTTT.

The rearrangement joins TRBV4-1 to TRBJ2-5; maybe TRBD1 (6 bases). Germline CDR1 MGHRA, CDR2 YSYEKL. This CDR3 contains 15 residues. Trimming took off 2 bases at V and 4 bases at J, with 14 bases between the two ends. Here the CDR3 reads CASSQRSGVLETQYF. CDR3 nucleotide sequence: TGCGCCAGCAGCCAAAGGTCAGGGGTATTAGAGACCCAGTACTTC.

The V call is TRBV25-1, the J call TRBJ2-1; TRBD2 is a possible D gene (7 bases). The CDR3 runs 16 residues. Germline-derived CDR1 and CDR2 are MGHDK and SYGVNS. V dropped 5 bases and J dropped 6 bases, with 20 bases sitting between them. CDR3 sequence reads: CASSYRETPGGNEQFF. The CDR3 coding sequence is TGTGCCAGCAGTTACAGGGAGACCCCGGGGGGCAATGAGCAGTTCTTC.

The chain couples TRBV6-6 to TRBJ2-1; 7 bases line up with TRBD2. Unmatched junction bases numbered 4, after V lost 5 bases and J lost 0 bases. The CDR3 is 15 residues long. Germline assignment: CDR1 MNHNY and CDR2 SVGAGI (reference sequence). CDR3 bases: TGTGCCAGCAGTGGAGCGGGGAGCTCCTACAATGAGCAGTTCTTC. This codes for CASSGAGSSYNEQFF.

This rearrangement joins TRBV29-1 to TRBJ2-7; 10 nucleotides line up with TRBD1. Unmatched junction bases numbered 0, after V lost 4 bases and J lost 3 bases. Germline V CDR1 and CDR2: SQVTM, ANQGSEA. The CDR3 sequence is 12 residues long. CDR3 DNA sequence: TGCAGCGTTGGGGACAGGGGCTACGAGCAGTACTTC. This codes for CSVGDRGYEQYF.

The gene calls are TRBV6-5 and TRBJ2-1; 7 bases align to TRBD1. The V and J ends lost 4 bases and 3 bases, in that order; junction bases with no gene match: 6. The CDR3 is 15 amino acids. CDR1 and CDR2 (germline): MNHEY, SVGAGI. The CDR3 region is CASSLTGYLYNEQFF. CDR3 in DNA: TGTGCCAGCAGTTTGACAGGGTACCTCTACAATGAGCAGTTCTTC.

The V call is TRBV20-1, the J call TRBJ2-7, with no clear D. The CDR3 runs to 11 residues. Trimming removed 6 bases from V and 3 bases from J, with 9 bases in between. Germline V lookup: CDR1 DFQATT, CDR2 SNEGSKA (reference sequence). In DNA form, the CDR3 reads TGCAGTGCAAGTCGCAGCTACGAGCAGTACTTC. Its protein product is CSASRSYEQYF.

V usage is TRBV5-1 and J usage is TRBJ2-7, with D perhaps matching TRBD2 (6 bases). The V end lost 2 bases, the J end lost 6 bases, and 9 bases lay between the germline ends. The CDR3 is 12 residues long. CDR1 SGHRS and CDR2 YFSETQ come from the germline V gene. The DNA of the CDR3 is TGCGCCAGCAGCTTCGGGGAGGCCGAGCAGTACTTC. The encoded protein is CASSFGEAEQYF.

V usage is TRBV10-3 and J usage is TRBJ2-7; 8 bases line up with TRBD2. Germline lookup yields CDR1 ENHRY and CDR2 SYGVKD. The CDR3 sequence is 14 residues long. J lost 2 bases, V lost 2 bases, and 2 bases had no gene match. This chain's CDR3 is CAISETSGTYEQYF. The CDR3 DNA reads TGTGCCATCAGTGAGACTAGCGGCACCTACGAGCAGTACTTC.